The present T cell receptor (beta chain) was sequenced within a study of blood T cell repertoires in COVID-19. Overall study context: COVID-19 samples collected from the United States, Italy and Spain covered acute and convalescent phases. Sources were T cells, B-cell-depleted T cells, or PBMCs; the material itself was cDNA or gDNA.

Method: immunoSEQ multiplex PCR; TCRdb's copy keeps in-frame clones and lacks some. The sample carries 300,000 or so clones, 86% recorded once. Germline CDR1 reads LNHDA; CDR2 reads SQIVND (reference sequence). After removal of 8 bases from V and 7 bases from J, the junction contained 9 bases not matched to a gene. The CDR3 runs 14 residues. V is TRBV19 and J is TRBJ1-5, with 9 bases fitting TRBD1. Sample: peripheral blood. The clonotype originates from a woman aged 50 to 60 with acute or convalescent COVID-19. Here the CDR3 reads CASGDRVMYQPQHF. The CDR3 DNA follows: TGTGCCAGTGGGGACAGGGTGATGTACCAGCCCCAGCATTTT.